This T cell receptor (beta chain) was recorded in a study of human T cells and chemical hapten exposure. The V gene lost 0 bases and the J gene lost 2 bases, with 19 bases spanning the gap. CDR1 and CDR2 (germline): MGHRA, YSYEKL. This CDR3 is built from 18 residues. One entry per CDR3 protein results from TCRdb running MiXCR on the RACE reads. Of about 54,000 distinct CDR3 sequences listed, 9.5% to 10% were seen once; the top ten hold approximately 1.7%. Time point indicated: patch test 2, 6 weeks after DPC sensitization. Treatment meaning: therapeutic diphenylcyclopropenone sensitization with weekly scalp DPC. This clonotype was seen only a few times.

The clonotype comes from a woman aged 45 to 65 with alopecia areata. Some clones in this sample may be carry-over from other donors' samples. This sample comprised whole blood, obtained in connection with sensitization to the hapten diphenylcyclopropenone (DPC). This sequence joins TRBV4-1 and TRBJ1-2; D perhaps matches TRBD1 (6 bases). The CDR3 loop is CASSQDRRLQGRNYGYTF. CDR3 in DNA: TGCGCCAGCAGCCAAGATCGGCGCTTGCAGGGGCGGAACTATGGCTACACCTTC.